This T cell receptor (beta chain) appears in the sequencing data of a study of shared clonotypes between healthy human individuals. Profiling relied on immunoSEQ multiplex PCR, and the TCRdb table lists in-frame clones only, not all of them. Seen here are 400,000 to 600,000 clones, almost 80% observed once, and the top ten hold under 15%. This clone was seen once. The CDR3 spans 15 residues. Trimming took 5 bases from V and 1 from J; bases not matched to a gene: 7. Germline V gene lookup returns CDR1 SGHAT and CDR2 FQNNGV. Input material: PBMCs. This chain joins TRBV11-2 and TRBJ2-7; 8 bases fit TRBD1. The sequence was collected from a woman in her 40s in good health. Some clones in this sample may be carry-over from other donors' samples. CDR3 DNA: TGTGCCAGCAGCCTAGGGACAGGTCATTCCTACGAGCAGTACTTC. Translated: CASSLGTGHSYEQYF.